Presented here are 7 T cell receptor beta chains from one specimen sequenced in a study of blood T cell repertoires in COVID-19. TCRdb keeps only in-frame clones here, not all; method: immunoSEQ multiplex PCR. In the table there are 60,000 or so clones, about 88% of which are singletons. The sequencing sample was made of peripheral blood. The receptors were gathered from a woman in her 70s with active COVID-19.

The chain links TRBV30 to TRBJ2-1, with 8 bases that match TRBD2. The germline CDR1 and CDR2 sequences are GTSNPN and SVGIG (reference sequence). The CDR3 covers 15 residues. V was pared by 3 bases and J by 9 bases, with 13 bases of the junction left unmatched. DNA for the CDR3: TGTGCCTGGAGACGGGGGGGCGGCGTTCGTGGTGAGCAGTTCTTC. Protein sequence: CAWRRGGGVRGEQFF.

This sequence joins TRBV7-8 and TRBJ1-1; 9 bases align to TRBD1. From germline, CDR1 is SGHVS and CDR2 FQNEAQ. There are 14 residues in the CDR3. The V segment lost 6 bases and the J segment 5 bases; nucleotides outside the gene matches: 7. The CDR3 region has the DNA TGTGCCAGCAGAGTCGACAGGGGGAGAACTGAAGCTTTCTTT. It yields the protein CASRVDRGRTEAFF.

In its sample, this clone ranks as medium-sized (0.01 to 0.1%). V usage is TRBV19 and J usage is TRBJ2-7; 12 bases match TRBD2. Germline V CDR1 and CDR2: LNHDA, SQIVND (reference sequence). This CDR3 comprises 22 residues. Unmatched junction bases numbered 21, after V lost 1 base and J lost 2 bases. CDR3 in amino acids: CASSIGPPVRGLAGLEAYEQYF. CDR3 coding DNA: TGTGCCAGTAGTATAGGACCCCCCGTCCGCGGACTAGCGGGACTGGAGGCCTACGAGCAGTACTTC. The full variable domain, in which reference TRBV19 and TRBJ2-7 provide the parts outside the CDR3, is DGGITQSPKYLFRKEGQNVTLSCEQNLNHDAMYWYRQDPGQGLRLIYYSQIVNDFQKGDIAEGYSVSREKKESFPLTVTSAQKNPTAFYLCASSIGPPVRGLAGLEAYEQYFGPGTRLTVT.

This rearrangement joins TRBV2 to TRBJ2-1; the match to TRBD2 covers 9 bases. V shed 8 bases, J shed 6 bases, and the junction held 8 bases outside the gene matches. The CDR3 has 14 amino acids. Germline CDR1 reads SNHLY; CDR2 reads FYNNEI. The CDR3 region has the DNA TGTGCCAGCTCATGGCGGGAGGGGTTCAATGAGCAGTTCTTC. Its translation is CASSWREGFNEQFF.

The chain employs TRBV3-1 (or the pseudogene TRBV3-2) and TRBJ2-1; 13 bases fit TRBD2. J gave up 4 bases and V 2 bases, and 5 bases lay outside the gene matches. Germline V CDR1 and CDR2: LGHDT, YNNKEL (reference sequence). The CDR3 has 17 amino acids. The CDR3 DNA is TGTGCCAGCAGCCAATCCGGGGGACTAGCGGGGTACAATGAGCAGTTCTTC. Residues: CASSQSGGLAGYNEQFF.

This chain connects TRBV7-3 to TRBJ2-2, with D possibly TRBD1 on 5 matching bases. Germline loops: CDR1 SGHTA, CDR2 FQGTGA. The CDR3 length is 15 residues. The V end lost 2 bases, the J end lost 2 bases, and 9 bases lay between the germline ends. The DNA for the CDR3 is TGTGCCAGCAGCTTAGGCAGGGTTAACACCGGGGAGCTGTTTTTT. It codes for CASSLGRVNTGELFF.

This clone was observed once. This chain links TRBV9 with TRBJ1-1; D is unresolved. The germline V and J ends were trimmed by 0 bases and 5 bases, with 11 bases remaining between them. This CDR3 is built from 14 residues. Per germline, CDR1 SGDLS and CDR2 YYNGEE. In DNA, the CDR3 is TGTGCCAGCAGCGTAGGCAACACGAAGACTGAAGCTTTCTTT. Its translation: CASSVGNTKTEAFF.